These 26 T cell receptor beta chains were all obtained from the same sample, sequenced in a study of blood T cells in healthy people across ages. A J-beta primer mix and a sample-barcoded 5' primer were used in a second PCR of about 7 to 12 cycles. One entry per CDR3 protein results from TCRdb running MiXCR on the 5' RACE reads. The table records more than 700,000 distinct CDR3 sequences, around 50% of them present only once. Specimen: blood. The receptor set was obtained from a man older than 75 in good health.

V usage is TRBV7-3 and J usage is TRBJ2-7; D unresolved. The CDR3 has 15 amino acids. Trimming cost V 5 bases and J 0 bases, with 14 bases left between them. From germline, CDR1 is SGHTA and CDR2 FQGTGA. In DNA, the CDR3 is TGTGCCAGCAGCCCTCGGGCCAGGAGCTCCTACGAGCAGTACTTC. It yields the protein CASSPRARSSYEQYF.

The V and J genes are TRBV12-3 or TRBV12-4 and TRBJ2-1, with TRBD2 identical over 10 bases. This CDR3 has 23 residues. Germline trimming cut 5 bases from V and 4 bases from J; bases unmatched to any gene: 29. Here the CDR3 DNA reads TGTGCCAGCAGTCCCCGGACAGACTATAGCGGGAGGATATACCTGTCGGGTTACAATGAGCAGTTCTTC. This codes for CASSPRTDYSGRIYLSGYNEQFF.

The rearrangement uses TRBV12-3 or TRBV12-4 and TRBJ2-2; perhaps TRBD2 as D (5 bases). The germline V and J ends were trimmed by 1 base and 3 bases, with 9 bases remaining between them. The CDR3 is 15 residues long. CDR3 in DNA: TGTGCCAGCAGTTTAGAGCGGTCCTACACCGGGGAGCTGTTTTTT. Residues: CASSLERSYTGELFF.

This clonotype has more than one count but fewer than ten. The CDR3 nucleotides are TGTGCCAGCAAACATAGCGGGGTTTTGTACGAGCAGTACTTC. It translates to CASKHSGVLYEQYF. The chain is built from TRBV2 and TRBJ2-7; 8 bases line up with TRBD2. The CDR3 is made up of 14 amino acids. V dropped 7 bases and J dropped 4; count of bases not matched to a gene: 9. Germline V CDR1 and CDR2: SNHLY, FYNNEI.

The gene calls are TRBV3-1 and TRBJ2-5; no firm D call. Germline values: CDR1 LGHDT, CDR2 YNNKEL (reference sequence). This CDR3 is built from 14 residues. V shed 0 bases and J shed 5 bases, with 10 bases lying between them. The CDR3 spells CASSQDYGQETQYF. Written as DNA, the CDR3 is TGTGCCAGCAGCCAAGACTATGGCCAGGAGACCCAGTACTTC.

The rearrangement links TRBV12-3 or TRBV12-4 to TRBJ2-6; D is unresolved. The V end was cut by 6 bases, the J end by 1 base, with 16 bases between. This CDR3 has 17 residues. CDR3 sequence reads: CASRGETTASGANVLTF. CDR3 nucleotide sequence: TGTGCCAGCAGGGGTGAAACGACCGCTTCTGGGGCCAACGTCCTGACTTTC.

The chain uses TRBV7-6 and TRBJ2-1; D remains unclear. The CDR3 length is 17 residues. CDR1 and CDR2 from the germline V gene are SGHVS and FNYEAQ. V lost 2 bases, J lost 6 bases, and 20 bases lay in between. CDR3 nucleotides: TGTGCCAGCAGCTTAAACAAACAGCCTCAAGGGATCAATGAGCAGTTCTTC. Its translation: CASSLNKQPQGINEQFF.

The rearrangement uses TRBV11-3 and TRBJ2-3; 9 bases fit TRBD1. This CDR3 is built from 16 residues. V lost 3 bases, J lost 3 bases, and 7 bases stayed unmatched. Germline V gene lookup returns CDR1 SGHNT and CDR2 YENEEA. CDR3 nucleotide sequence: TGTGCCAGCAGCTTTGGGGGGACAGGGTCTACAGATACGCAGTATTTT. Translating it yields CASSFGGTGSTDTQYF.

This chain connects TRBV12-3 or TRBV12-4 to TRBJ1-1; D gene ambiguous. The CDR3 loop spans 14 amino acids. Trimming took off 7 bases at V and 4 bases at J, with 16 bases between the two ends. DNA of the CDR3: TGTGCCAGCATCGATCGACACCGAACCACTGAAGCTTTCTTT. Its translation: CASIDRHRTTEAFF.

The rearrangement uses TRBV6-5 and TRBJ1-6, with no clear D. Germline V gene data show CDR1 as MNHEY and CDR2 as SVGAGI. The CDR3 consists of 12 residues. The V end lost 6 bases, the J end lost 8 bases, and 8 bases lay between the germline ends. The CDR3 DNA reads as TGTGCCAGCAGCCCACCCGATTCACCCCTCCACTTT. Protein sequence: CASSPPDSPLHF.

CDR3 residues: CASSIAQGGYEQYF. The CDR3 DNA is TGTGCCAGTAGTATAGCACAGGGAGGCTACGAGCAGTACTTC. The V gene is TRBV19, the J gene TRBJ2-7; possibly TRBD1 or TRBD2 for D (6 bases each). Germline CDR1 and CDR2: LNHDA and SQIVND (reference sequence). Trimming stripped 1 base from V and 3 bases from J, with 10 bases between. This CDR3 has 14 amino acids.

This clonotype has only a few counts. This chain links TRBV20-1 with TRBJ1-1, with no clear D. Germline CDR1 reads DFQATT; CDR2 reads SNEGSKA (reference sequence). This CDR3 contains 12 residues. Trimming took 3 bases from V and 4 from J, leaving 9 bases between them. Written as DNA, the CDR3 is TGCAGTGCTAGGTTCAGTTTCACTGAAGCTTTCTTT. Protein product: CSARFSFTEAFF.

This clonotype has only one observation. The chain links TRBV30 to TRBJ1-1; tentative D call: TRBD1 (5 bases). The CDR3 is 13 amino acids. V lost 0 bases to trimming and J lost 5 bases, with 10 bases between them. Per the germline V gene, CDR1 is GTSNPN and CDR2 is SVGIG (reference sequence). DNA for the CDR3: TGTGCCTGGAGTGTAACGGCAGGGACTGAAGCTTTCTTT. Residues: CAWSVTAGTEAFF.

The chain has TRBV7-2 and TRBJ2-2; D not certain. CDR3 length: 13 residues. V dropped 4 bases and J dropped 6 bases, with 9 bases sitting between them. The V gene's germline CDR1 is SGHTA and CDR2 FQGNSA. Written as DNA, the CDR3 is TGTGCCAGCAGCTCCCTGATCGCCGGGGAGCTGTTTTTT. Its protein is CASSSLIAGELFF.

This clonotype has just one count. The chain links TRBV24-1 to TRBJ2-7; D may be TRBD2 (5 bases). CDR1 and CDR2 from the germline V gene are KGHDR and SFDVKD. This CDR3 is built from 13 residues. Trimming left V 4 bases short and J 7 bases short, with 13 bases between. CDR3 nucleotide sequence: TGTGCCACCAGTGACGGCGGGTCCGGTGAGCAGTACTTC. Protein: CATSDGGSGEQYF.

The table lists this clonotype with many counts. CDR3 sequence (DNA): TGTGCCATCAGTGAGTCGTTACAACAAGAGACCCAGTACTTC. This codes for CAISESLQQETQYF. The chain employs TRBV10-3 and TRBJ2-5; D is undetermined. V was pared by 0 bases and J by 2 bases, with 7 bases between. CDR3 size: 14 residues. Germline CDR1 reads ENHRY; CDR2 reads SYGVKD.

This clonotype was detected only once. The chain recombines TRBV12-3 or TRBV12-4 with TRBJ2-4; possible D gene TRBD1, 6 bases. CDR3 length: 15 residues. The V end lost 7 bases, the J end lost 7 bases, and 20 bases lay between the germline ends. This CDR3 reads CASTFAGTPLNIQYF. The CDR3 DNA is TGTGCCAGCACTTTCGCCGGGACACCCCTTAACATTCAGTACTTC.

The rearrangement joins TRBV6-2 or TRBV6-3 to TRBJ2-5; D is undetermined. The end of the DNA is better explained by TRBJ2-7, so the J call may be wrong. Germline assignment: CDR1 MNHEY and CDR2 SVGEGT. This CDR3 has 14 residues. The CDR3 DNA reads as TGTGCCAGCAGTTCCCCCGAGAGGTGGAGCGAGCAGTACTTC. It yields the protein CASSSPERWSEQYF.

CDR3 nucleotide sequence: TGTGCCAGCAGCTTAGAGGGGCCACCACTAAGGCAGACCCAGTACTTC. Its translation is CASSLEGPPLRQTQYF. The gene calls are TRBV7-8 and TRBJ2-7; a possible D gene is TRBD1 (5 bases). The J call may be in error: the DNA end matches TRBJ2-5 better. Germline values: CDR1 SGHVS, CDR2 FQNEAQ. This CDR3 comprises 16 residues.

Comments on this clonotype: At one of its ends the junction is not consistent with the germline gene, which may arise from a read error. The chain has TRBV12-3 or TRBV12-4 and TRBJ2-7; 7 bases are a match to TRBD1. There are 14 residues in the CDR3. CDR3 in DNA: TGTGCCGGCAGTTTACAGGGGAATTCCTACGAGCAGTACTTC. It translates to CAGSLQGNSYEQYF.

The chain combines TRBV21-1 with TRBJ2-7; the D call TRBD2 from the table was never checked on the DNA. TRBV21-1 is a documented pseudogene. This CDR3 is built from 12 residues. The CDR3 DNA follows: TGTGCCAGCAGCCTTATGGAAGGGCAACAGTACTTC. Its protein product is CASSLMEGQQYF.

V is TRBV3-1 and J is TRBJ2-5; 7 positions agree with TRBD1. Trimming removed 4 bases from V and 5 bases from J; junction bases left unmatched: 7. There are 14 residues in the CDR3. Germline CDR1 and CDR2: LGHDT and YNNKEL (reference sequence). The chain's CDR3 is CASSPWTGGETQYF. The CDR3 region has the DNA TGTGCCAGCAGCCCCTGGACAGGCGGGGAGACCCAGTACTTC.

In this sample, this clonotype turned up a few times. The gene calls are TRBV6-6 and TRBJ2-1; TRBD1 is a possible D gene (7 bases). With 5 bases removed from V and 4 bases from J, the gap between germline ends came to 21 bases. CDR1 and CDR2 from the germline V gene are MNHNY and SVGAGI (reference sequence). CDR3 length equals 17 residues. The CDR3 sequence is CASSIPIGQEGYNEQFF. CDR3 DNA sequence: TGTGCCAGCAGTATCCCCATCGGACAGGAGGGGTACAATGAGCAGTTCTTC.

The chain links TRBV7-2 to TRBJ2-1; a weak D match, TRBD1 (5 bases). V was clipped by 5 bases and J by 8 bases, with 16 bases between them. Germline lookup yields CDR1 SGHTA and CDR2 FQGNSA. CDR3 length: 14 residues. The CDR3: CASSRVGRIDEQFF. The CDR3 nucleotides read TGTGCCAGCAGCCGCGTGGGGCGGATCGATGAGCAGTTCTTC.

The rearrangement links TRBV5-1 to TRBJ2-1; D may be TRBD2 (6 bases). There are 17 residues in the CDR3. The V end was cut by 5 bases, the J end by 0 bases, with 18 bases between. Germline CDR1 reads SGHRS; CDR2 reads YFSETQ. The CDR3 DNA reads TGCGCCAGCAGTCCGGGGGTTTCTGGAAGCTCCTACAATGAGCAGTTCTTC. Protein product: CASSPGVSGSSYNEQFF.

The chain employs TRBV4-3 and TRBJ2-2; TRBD2 matches 9 bases. The CDR3 runs 19 residues. V was clipped by 4 bases and J by 6 bases; unmatched bases: 18. Germline V lookup: CDR1 LGHNA, CDR2 YSLEER. The CDR3 is CASSLNIRASGNFAGELFF. CDR3 in DNA: TGCGCCAGCAGCCTAAACATAAGGGCTAGCGGGAACTTCGCCGGGGAGCTGTTTTTT.